What follows are 11 T cell receptor beta chains derived from one specimen sequenced in a study of T cell changes during pregnancy in multiple sclerosis. Some clones are missing from TCRdb's copy, which holds only in-frame ones; the method was immunoSEQ multiplex PCR. In the table there are tens of thousands of clones, approximately 92% of which are singletons. The specimen comprised peripheral blood, sampled after pregnancy. The receptor set was obtained from a female donor with multiple sclerosis, enrolled in a pregnancy study.

This chain uses TRBV4-2 with TRBJ2-1, with 8 bases identical to TRBD1. The V and J ends lost 0 bases and 6 bases, in that order; junction bases with no gene match: 4. Germline assignment: CDR1 LGHNA and CDR2 YNFKEQ. The length of the CDR3 is 15 residues. This chain's CDR3 is CASSQESTGGNEQFF. The DNA for the CDR3 is TGTGCCAGCAGCCAAGAGTCCACAGGGGGCAATGAGCAGTTCTTC.

The chain joins TRBV30 to TRBJ1-3; D perhaps matches TRBD1 (6 bases). CDR1 and CDR2 (germline): GTSNPN, SVGIG (reference sequence). Trimming removed 3 bases at V and 2 bases at J, with 11 bases between. The CDR3 has 14 amino acids. CDR3 coding DNA: TGTGCCTGGAGACCACAGGGTGCTGGAAACACCATATATTTT. Protein: CAWRPQGAGNTIYF.

V and J are TRBV11-1 and TRBJ1-1; D gene ambiguous. Deletions cut 1 base from V and 4 bases from J, with 7 bases between. The CDR3 spans 13 residues. CDR1 and CDR2 from the germline V gene are SGHAT and FQDESV (reference sequence). The CDR3 loop reads CASSLDVSTEAFF. CDR3 nucleotide sequence: TGTGCCAGCAGCTTAGACGTGAGCACTGAAGCTTTCTTT.

The genes are TRBV6-1 and TRBJ1-3; D gene unclear. The CDR3 contains 12 residues. V shed 7 bases and J shed 0 bases, with 4 bases lying between them. CDR1 and CDR2 (germline): MNHNS, SASEGT. This CDR3 is CASTVSGNTIYF. In nucleotides, the CDR3 is TGTGCCAGCACGGTCTCTGGAAACACCATATATTTT.

The V and J genes are TRBV6-6 and TRBJ2-1; a possible D gene is TRBD2 (6 bases). The CDR3 is 12 residues long. The V end was cut by 6 bases, the J end by 5 bases, with 8 bases between. From germline, CDR1 is MNHNY and CDR2 SVGAGI (reference sequence). CDR3 sequence: CASRDYHNEQFF. CDR3 nucleotide sequence: TGTGCCAGCAGGGACTACCACAATGAGCAGTTCTTC.

The genes are TRBV19 and TRBJ1-5; D is unresolved. CDR1 is LNHDA and CDR2 is SQIVND in the germline V gene (reference sequence). The CDR3 spans 12 residues. Trimming stripped 5 bases from V and 4 bases from J, with 6 bases between. The CDR3 sequence: CASSWANQPQHF. In nucleotides, the CDR3 is TGTGCCAGTAGTTGGGCGAATCAGCCCCAGCATTTT.

The rearrangement joins TRBV7-2 to TRBJ2-1; tentative D call: TRBD1 (5 bases). The CDR3 is made up of 15 amino acids. The germline CDR1 and CDR2 sequences are SGHTA and FQGNSA. The germline V and J ends were trimmed by 4 bases and 2 bases, with 12 bases remaining between them. CDR3 amino acids: CASSSQGRPYNEQFF. The CDR3 DNA reads as TGTGCCAGCAGCTCGCAGGGTCGCCCCTACAATGAGCAGTTCTTC.

The V call is TRBV5-1, the J call TRBJ2-7; 7 nucleotides agree with TRBD1. CDR1 SGHRS and CDR2 YFSETQ come from the germline V gene. CDR3 size: 14 residues. The ends lost 5 bases at V and 1 base at J; junction bases unmatched: 6. The CDR3 nucleotides read TGCGCCAGCAGAGACCCGACAGGGTCCTACGAGCAGTACTTC. Translating it yields CASRDPTGSYEQYF.

The rearrangement uses TRBV6-5 and TRBJ2-7; TRBD1 matches 8 bases. The germline V gene encodes CDR1 MNHEY and CDR2 SVGAGI. J lost 0 bases, V lost 2 bases, and 3 bases had no gene match. CDR3 length equals 15 residues. The CDR3 loop reads CASSYGTGFSYEQYF. In DNA, the CDR3 is TGTGCCAGCAGTTACGGGACAGGCTTCTCCTACGAGCAGTACTTC.

The V gene is TRBV2, the J gene TRBJ2-1; 15 nucleotides agree with TRBD2. Germline V gene lookup returns CDR1 SNHLY and CDR2 FYNNEI. The length of the CDR3 is 15 residues. V shed 4 bases and J 7 bases; nucleotides not matched to a gene: 2. The CDR3 nucleotides read TGTGCCAGCAGTGTCGGACTAGCGGGGGGGAATGAGCAGTTCTTC. It is translated as CASSVGLAGGNEQFF.

The chain combines TRBV9 with TRBJ2-5; 8 nucleotides agree with TRBD2. The V segment lost 4 bases and the J segment 5 bases; nucleotides outside the gene matches: 13. The germline gives CDR1 SGDLS, CDR2 YYNGEE. This CDR3 contains 16 residues. The DNA of the CDR3 is TGTGCCAGCAGCTTCCGTAGCGGGGTGGCGAGGGAGACCCAGTACTTC. It translates to CASSFRSGVARETQYF. The whole variable domain, filled in from reference TRBV9 and TRBJ2-5, reads DSGVTQTPKHLITATGQRVTLRCSPRSGDLSVYWYQQSLDQGLQFLIQYYNGEERAKGNILERFSAQQFPDLHSELNLSSLELGDSALYFCASSFRSGVARETQYFGPGTRLLVL.